One and the same sample provided the 19 T cell receptor beta chains below, sequenced in a study of T-cell reconstitution after alpha-beta-depleted transplantation in children. It was with unique molecular identifiers that the TCRbeta library was prepared. Via MiXCR, TCRdb re-called the PCR reads, giving one row per CDR3 protein. The sample holds 200,000 to 300,000 distinct CDR3 sequences, 20% to 30% seen once. The sample here was PBMCs, taken before TCRalphabeta/CD19-depleted stem cell transplant. The source is a girl aged 2-10 years with Fanconi anemia, due to receive a stem cell transplant.

The chain combines TRBV5-1 with TRBJ2-3; D is possibly TRBD1 (5 bases). Germline values: CDR1 SGHRS, CDR2 YFSETQ. The CDR3 has 15 amino acids. V was cut by 4 bases and J by 2 bases, with 14 bases left in between. CDR3 in amino acids: CASSPLTTATDTQYF. The CDR3 bases are TGCGCCAGCAGCCCGCTGACGACAGCCACAGATACGCAGTATTTT.

This clonotype was picked up a small number of times. The rearrangement links TRBV4-1 to TRBJ2-7; 7 bases are a match to TRBD1. Germline V gene lookup returns CDR1 MGHRA and CDR2 YSYEKL. This CDR3 is 14 amino acids long. V gave up 3 bases and J gave up 0 bases; unmatched junction bases: 2. CDR3 sequence (DNA): TGCGCCAGCAGCCAGAGGACAGGCTCCTACGAGCAGTACTTC. It translates to CASSQRTGSYEQYF.

This clonotype came up many times. The CDR3 DNA reads as TGTGCCAGCAGCCAAGATTCCTCCGGACAGGGTAGACTGAATCGGGGACAGCCCCAGCATTTT. Its protein product is CASSQDSSGQGRLNRGQPQHF. The chain joins TRBV4-2 to TRBJ1-5, with 8 bases that match TRBD1. The V gene end was trimmed by 0 bases and the J gene end by 7 bases; junction bases not matched to a gene: 23. The CDR3 has 21 residues. Germline CDR1 is LGHNA and CDR2 is YNFKEQ.

The rearrangement joins TRBV20-1 to TRBJ1-1, with D perhaps TRBD1 (5 bases). This CDR3 has 13 amino acids. CDR1 is DFQATT and CDR2 is SNEGSKA in the germline V gene (reference sequence). The CDR3: CSAAGGTTTEAFF. The CDR3 DNA is TGCAGCGCTGCTGGGGGTACCACCACTGAAGCTTTCTTT.

The chain has TRBV6-1 and TRBJ2-1; 11 bases agree with TRBD1. The CDR3 runs 14 residues. V was pared by 6 bases and J by 9 bases, with 7 bases of the junction left unmatched. CDR1 is MNHNS and CDR2 is SASEGT in the germline V gene. CDR3 nucleotides: TGTGCCAGCAGCCGGGGACAGGGGGATATTGAGCAGTTCTTC. It translates to CASSRGQGDIEQFF.

This clonotype appeared many times. The V and J genes are TRBV20-1 and TRBJ2-7; 8 nucleotides match TRBD2. Germline V gene data show CDR1 as DFQATT and CDR2 as SNEGSKA (reference sequence). The length of the CDR3 is 14 residues. Trimming removed 0 bases from V and 2 bases from J; junction bases left unmatched: 3. The CDR3 region is CSARDGAGAYEQYF. The CDR3 DNA is TGCAGTGCTAGAGATGGAGCGGGAGCCTACGAGCAGTACTTC.

This clonotype was seen a few times. The chain carries TRBV20-1 and TRBJ2-2; the D gene is possibly TRBD2 (5 bases). The CDR3 spans 16 residues. V lost 0 bases and J 2 bases, leaving 13 bases between the germline ends. Germline V CDR1 and CDR2: DFQATT, SNEGSKA (reference sequence). CDR3 DNA sequence: TGCAGTGCTAGAGATCACGGCAGGACTAACACCGGGGAGCTGTTTTTT. Translated, it gives CSARDHGRTNTGELFF.

This clonotype was counted ten times or more. The chain uses TRBV5-1 and TRBJ1-2, with 9 bases aligning to TRBD1. Germline loops: CDR1 SGHRS, CDR2 YFSETQ. V was clipped by 4 bases and J by 1 base; unmatched bases: 2. The CDR3 consists of 14 residues. CDR3 loop: CASSAGQGNYGYTF. CDR3 nucleotides: TGCGCCAGCAGCGCGGGACAGGGTAACTATGGCTACACCTTC. The full variable domain, completed using reference TRBV5-1 and TRBJ1-2, is KAGVTQTPRYLIKTRGQQVTLSCSPISGHRSVSWYQQTPGQGLQFLFEYFSETQRNKGNFPGRFSGRQFSNSRSEMNVSTLELGDSALYLCASSAGQGNYGYTFGSGTRLTVV.

Here the CDR3 reads CSVEDEGSYEQYF. In nucleotides, the CDR3 is TGCAGCGTTGAAGATGAGGGGTCCTACGAGCAGTACTTC. The chain recombines TRBV29-1 with TRBJ2-7; D may match TRBD1 or TRBD2 (5 bases each). Germline V CDR1 and CDR2: SQVTM, ANQGSEA. This CDR3 is 13 amino acids long. The V end lost 0 bases, the J end lost 1 base, and 7 bases lay between the germline ends.

This clonotype was counted at least ten times. The CDR3 sequence: CSAFTYTGELFF. The DNA of the CDR3 is TGCAGTGCATTCACTTACACCGGGGAGCTGTTTTTT. The gene calls are TRBV20-1 and TRBJ2-2; no reliable D call. V lost 6 bases and J 3 bases, leaving 8 bases between the germline ends. Germline V gene lookup returns CDR1 DFQATT and CDR2 SNEGSKA (reference sequence). The CDR3 consists of 12 residues.

The chain has TRBV5-1 and TRBJ2-7; 11 bases agree with TRBD2. Germline V CDR1 and CDR2: SGHRS, YFSETQ. Losses at the gene ends were 6 bases for V and 2 bases for J; bases not matched to a gene: 10. The CDR3 is 16 amino acids. The CDR3 DNA reads TGCGCCAGCACGAGAGGACTAGCGGGCCAAACCTACGAGCAGTACTTC. Its protein is CASTRGLAGQTYEQYF.

Comments on this clonotype: Relative to the germline gene, one junction end is altered; a read error may explain this. The V and J genes are TRBV20-1 and TRBJ2-1; D uncertain. This CDR3 has 14 residues. CDR1 is DFQATT and CDR2 is SNEGSKA in the germline V gene (reference sequence). CDR3 sequence reads: CSAIRAGTYNDQFF. CDR3 in DNA: TGCAGTGCAATCCGGGCCGGCACCTACAATGACCAGTTCTTC.

This sequence joins TRBV7-2 and TRBJ1-4; D not resolved. Germline V gene sequence: CDR1 SGHTA, CDR2 FQGNSA. The V end lost 4 bases, the J end lost 7 bases, and 19 bases lay between the germline ends. This CDR3 is built from 16 residues. CDR3 nucleotides: TGTGCCAGCAGCTACGAACCGACATTTCTCGTTGAAAAACTGTTTTTT. This encodes CASSYEPTFLVEKLFF.

This chain uses TRBV20-1 with TRBJ2-3, with 16 bases identical to TRBD2. The CDR3 length is 18 residues. The V and J ends lost 4 bases and 2 bases, in that order; junction bases with no gene match: 9. Germline-derived CDR1 and CDR2 are DFQATT and SNEGSKA (reference sequence). The CDR3 here is CSATSGLAGGPVTDTQYF. DNA for the CDR3: TGCAGTGCTACCTCGGGACTAGCGGGAGGGCCGGTCACAGATACGCAGTATTTT.

This rearrangement joins TRBV29-1 to TRBJ2-7; D perhaps matches TRBD2 (7 bases). This CDR3 has 14 amino acids. Trimming removed 3 bases from V and 1 base from J, with 13 bases in between. Germline V lookup: CDR1 SQVTM, CDR2 ANQGSEA. The CDR3 sequence: CSVEPRGGSYEQYF. The CDR3 region has the DNA TGCAGCGTTGAGCCCAGGGGAGGGTCCTACGAGCAGTACTTC.

This clonotype has at least ten counts. V and J are TRBV5-6 and TRBJ2-1; 11 nucleotides line up with TRBD2. With V trimmed by 4 bases and J by 9 bases, 9 bases remained unmatched. Germline V gene sequence: CDR1 SGHDT, CDR2 YYEEEE. The CDR3 spans 15 residues. CDR3 loop: CASSVFSGGAREQFF. CDR3 nucleotides: TGTGCCAGCAGCGTTTTTAGCGGGGGGGCCCGTGAGCAGTTCTTC.

The rearrangement joins TRBV28 to TRBJ2-5; unclear D gene. Germline V gives CDR1 MDHEN, CDR2 SYDVKM. The CDR3 extends over 15 amino acids. V dropped 2 bases and J dropped 3 bases, with 13 bases sitting between them. The CDR3: CASSLASDGEETQYF. The CDR3 nucleotides read TGTGCCAGCAGTTTAGCGTCGGACGGAGAAGAGACCCAGTACTTC.

This clonotype was seen a handful of times. The chain couples TRBV7-9 to TRBJ2-5; 8 bases agree with TRBD2. The germline gives CDR1 SEHNR, CDR2 FQNEAQ (reference sequence). The CDR3 sequence is 15 residues long. Losses at the gene ends were 1 base for V and 4 bases for J; bases not matched to a gene: 5. The CDR3 region has the DNA TGTGCCAGCAGCTTAGTAGCGGGAATGACAGAGACCCAGTACTTC. Translated: CASSLVAGMTETQYF.

This clonotype was counted a few times. The rearrangement uses TRBV12-3 or TRBV12-4 and TRBJ2-2, with 8 nucleotides matching TRBD2. CDR3 length equals 19 residues. Trimming cost V 2 bases and J 0 bases; bases outside gene matches: 11. For the CDR3, the DNA is TGTGCCAGCAGTTTAATGTTGATAGAGACTAGCGCGAACACCGGGGAGCTGTTTTTT. Its translation: CASSLMLIETSANTGELFF.